This TCR beta chain is drawn from a study of blood T cell repertoires in COVID-19. Study details: The United States, Italy and Spain provided the acute and convalescent COVID-19 samples. Sample material is recorded as cDNA or gDNA derived from T cells, B-cell-depleted T cells, or PBMCs.

One Seattle source followed patients from active infection through their disease course. In the original processing: Estimated nucleated cell counts came from reference gene primer amplification. Sequenced by immunoSEQ multiplex PCR; TCRdb stores in-frame clones only, minus some. Clonal size and the V and J genes are those of that table, whereas D and trimming came from the DNA. The sample carries 250,000 to 350,000 clones, roughly 86% recorded once. As concerns this clone: One end of the junction does not line up with germline, which may come from a read error. Other DNA sequences in this sample translate to the same CDR3.

This clonotype was obtained from a woman aged 25 to 39 with COVID-19, enrolled during active disease. Sequenced material: peripheral blood.

CDR3 in DNA: TGTGCCAGTAGTGAACTCTACGAGCAGTACTTC. Translated: CASSELYEQYF. The rearrangement uses TRBV6-1 and TRBJ2-7; no clear D. This CDR3 contains 11 residues. Germline CDR1 is MNHNS and CDR2 is SASEGT.